These 27 T cell receptor beta chains were sequenced from one sample in a study of beta chain features in type 1 diabetes. These TCRs are of unknown antigen specificity. Study-wide points: The study found moderately but significantly shorter TCRB CDR3s in all four CD4+ subsets of Type 1 diabetes patients.

Expressed TCRB transcripts were sequenced after all isolated RNA was converted to cDNA. Repertoires were generated with immunoSEQ multiplex PCR, while TCRdb's copy carries only in-frame clones and drops some. The repertoire holds hundreds of thousands of clones, with about 14% as singletons. The source material was naive CD4+ T cells from blood. The receptor set was obtained from a man between 18 and 29 years old with type 1 diabetes.

V is TRBV7-2 and J is TRBJ2-5; the match to TRBD1 covers 7 bases. V was pared by 5 bases and J by 3 bases, with 6 bases of the junction left unmatched. CDR1 is SGHTA and CDR2 is FQGNSA in the germline V gene. This CDR3 comprises 14 residues. CDR3: CASSPDRAEETQYF. CDR3 coding DNA: TGTGCCAGCAGCCCAGACAGGGCAGAAGAGACCCAGTACTTC. Full variable domain (outside the CDR3, taken from reference TRBV7-2 and TRBJ2-5): GAGVSQSPSNKVTEKGKDVELRCDPISGHTALYWYRQSLGQGLEFLIYFQGNSAPDKSGLPSDRFSAERTGGSVSTLTIQRTQQEDSAVYLCASSPDRAEETQYFGPGTRLLVL.

The chain employs TRBV5-1 and TRBJ2-7; D is unclear. V was pared by 7 bases and J by 0 bases, with 14 bases between. Germline-derived CDR1 and CDR2 are SGHRS and YFSETQ. There are 14 residues in the CDR3. CDR3 sequence: CASEETPSSYEQYF. CDR3 sequence (DNA): TGCGCCAGCGAGGAGACACCGAGCTCCTACGAGCAGTACTTC.

This chain connects TRBV5-1 to TRBJ2-3; D is unclear. CDR1 is SGHRS and CDR2 is YFSETQ in the germline V gene. Between the trimmed V and J ends, which lost 0 bases and 4 bases, there was a span of 3 bases. This CDR3 is 12 amino acids long. DNA for the CDR3: TGCGCCAGCAGCTTGGATTCAGATACGCAGTATTTT. It translates to CASSLDSDTQYF.

This rearrangement joins TRBV2 to TRBJ1-2, with unresolved D. The V end lost 5 bases, the J end lost 8 bases, and 12 bases lay between the germline ends. This CDR3 is built from 12 residues. Germline CDR1 reads SNHLY; CDR2 reads FYNNEI. The CDR3 protein is CASSPRPLGYTF. In nucleotides, the CDR3 is TGTGCCAGCAGTCCGCGACCCCTGGGCTACACCTTC.

The rearrangement joins TRBV2 to TRBJ2-7; D not certain. From germline, CDR1 is SNHLY and CDR2 FYNNEI. Trimming cost V 3 bases and J 6 bases, with 18 bases left between them. CDR3 length equals 15 residues. Here the CDR3 DNA reads TGTGCCAGCAGTGAGGTTTCCGGTTTTTCGAGCGAGCAGTACTTC. Its translation is CASSEVSGFSSEQYF.

V and J are TRBV19 and TRBJ2-7; D gene unclear. V was clipped by 4 bases and J by 1 base, with 8 bases between them. The CDR3 extends over 13 amino acids. Germline V gene data show CDR1 as LNHDA and CDR2 as SQIVND (reference sequence). The CDR3 is CASSTDGSYEQYF. CDR3 sequence (DNA): TGTGCCAGTAGTACGGACGGTTCCTACGAGCAGTACTTC.

The chain couples TRBV7-9 to TRBJ2-4; the D gene is possibly TRBD2 (6 bases). The V end lost 5 bases, the J end lost 8 bases, and 10 bases lay between the germline ends. The CDR3 is 12 residues long. Germline V lookup: CDR1 SEHNR, CDR2 FQNEAQ (reference sequence). The CDR3 protein is CASSAREDIQYF. For the CDR3, the DNA is TGTGCCAGCAGCGCTAGGGAGGACATTCAGTACTTC.

This clone was seen a handful of times. The sample has other DNA sequences that encode this CDR3 too. The chain carries TRBV7-2 and TRBJ1-2, with TRBD1 matching over 7 bases. V lost 5 bases to trimming and J lost 5 bases; unmatched junction nucleotides: 5. Germline CDR1 is SGHTA and CDR2 is FQGNSA. The CDR3 is 13 residues long. The CDR3 sequence is CASSLGQSYGYTF. DNA of the CDR3: TGTGCCAGCAGCCTGGGACAGTCTTATGGCTACACCTTC.

J is TRBJ2-3 and V is TRBV11-1; 7 positions match TRBD2. Unmatched junction bases numbered 12, after V lost 3 bases and J lost 6 bases. The CDR3 contains 16 residues. Per the germline V gene, CDR1 is SGHAT and CDR2 is FQDESV (reference sequence). The CDR3 sequence: CASSFQWAGVMDTQYF. CDR3 nucleotides: TGTGCCAGCAGCTTTCAATGGGCGGGAGTCATGGATACGCAGTATTTT.

This clone was recorded a few times. The chain combines TRBV25-1 with TRBJ2-3, with D tentatively TRBD1 (6 bases). The CDR3 has 16 amino acids. Trimming cost V 6 bases and J 3 bases, with 19 bases left between them. Germline values: CDR1 MGHDK, CDR2 SYGVNS. The CDR3 region is CASSWGTGKLTDTQYF. CDR3 nucleotide sequence: TGTGCCAGCAGCTGGGGAACAGGGAAGCTTACAGATACGCAGTATTTT.

This clone was counted between two and nine times. CDR3 bases: TGTGCCTGGAGCTCTTGGGAGACCCAGTACTTC. Translation: CAWSSWETQYF. The chain couples TRBV30 to TRBJ2-5; D is ambiguous. V lost 3 bases and J lost 5, with 7 bases in between. The CDR3 contains 11 residues. Germline V lookup: CDR1 GTSNPN, CDR2 SVGIG (reference sequence).

This clone has a handful of counts. V and J are TRBV11-1 and TRBJ2-1; D call uncertain. Trimming removed 5 bases from V and 5 bases from J, with 13 bases in between. Germline CDR1 reads SGHAT; CDR2 reads FQDESV (reference sequence). This CDR3 region has 14 residues. The CDR3 here is CASSPRSWDNEQFF. CDR3 bases: TGTGCCAGCAGCCCGAGATCCTGGGACAATGAGCAGTTCTTC.

This clone was seen a few times. This sequence joins TRBV2 and TRBJ2-2; maybe TRBD1 (7 bases). The CDR3 is 16 residues long. Germline CDR1 reads SNHLY; CDR2 reads FYNNEI. With 5 bases removed from V and 2 bases from J, the gap between germline ends came to 15 bases. CDR3 DNA sequence: TGTGCCAGCAGTCCACAGGGGACTCCCAACACCGGGGAGCTGTTTTTT. Its translation: CASSPQGTPNTGELFF.

This clone was seen more than once but under ten times. No conserved phenylalanine or tryptophan ends this CDR3, so it is likely a read error. The DNA is omitted, as the CDR3 cannot be located on it reliably, and the CDR3 follows TCRdb's listing. The chain couples TRBV2 to TRBJ2-7; the table's D call of TRBD2 was not tested on the DNA. The germline V gene has CDR1 SNHLY and CDR2 FYNNEI. The CDR3 extends over 8 residues, inclusive of both ends. The CDR3 reads CASNLGVL.

This clone was observed a few times. J is TRBJ1-5 and V is TRBV28, with unresolved D. The ends were cut back, 5 bases at V and 6 bases at J, with 14 bases in the middle. Germline CDR1 reads MDHEN; CDR2 reads SYDVKM. This CDR3 comprises 14 residues. Written as DNA, the CDR3 is TGTGCCAGCAGTAACAACCTGGCAATTCAGCCCCAGCATTTT. It translates to CASSNNLAIQPQHF.

This sequence joins TRBV6-6 and TRBJ2-2, with no clear D. Germline V gene sequence: CDR1 MNHNY, CDR2 SVGAGI (reference sequence). V gave up 2 bases and J gave up 4 bases, with 8 bases separating them. CDR3 length: 14 amino acids. For the CDR3, the DNA is TGTGCCAGCAGTTACGAAAGCTCCACCGGGGAGCTGTTTTTT. This gives the protein CASSYESSTGELFF.

This clone was counted a few times. The V call is TRBV9, the J call TRBJ2-7; 7 positions agree with TRBD1. The V and J ends lost 3 bases and 3 bases, in that order; junction bases with no gene match: 6. Germline CDR1 is SGDLS and CDR2 is YYNGEE. There are 14 residues in the CDR3. CDR3 amino acids: CASSASGTVYEQYF. The CDR3 DNA follows: TGTGCCAGCAGCGCGTCCGGGACAGTCTACGAGCAGTACTTC.

This clone was picked up a small number of times. V is TRBV7-3 and J is TRBJ2-7; D is undetermined. CDR1 is SGHTA and CDR2 is FQGTGA in the germline V gene. V was clipped by 5 bases and J by 0 bases, with 14 bases between them. The CDR3 has 15 amino acids. CDR3: CASSPSGASSYEQYF. In DNA, the CDR3 is TGTGCCAGCAGCCCGTCCGGCGCCAGCTCCTACGAGCAGTACTTC.

The genes are TRBV7-2 and TRBJ1-5; D perhaps matches TRBD1 (5 bases). Germline V lookup: CDR1 SGHTA, CDR2 FQGNSA. Trimming took 6 bases from V and 4 from J, leaving 13 bases between them. The CDR3 loop spans 14 amino acids. The CDR3: CASRPQEGNQPQHF. The CDR3 region has the DNA TGTGCCAGCAGACCCCAGGAGGGGAATCAGCCCCAGCATTTT.

The table lists this clone with a few counts. V is TRBV7-2 and J is TRBJ1-2, with D perhaps TRBD1 (5 bases). Germline CDR1 reads SGHTA; CDR2 reads FQGNSA. The CDR3 runs to 13 residues. The ends were cut back, 5 bases at V and 5 bases at J, with 12 bases in the middle. CDR3 protein: CASSVDGTYGYTF. The CDR3 DNA sequence: TGTGCCAGCAGCGTTGACGGGACTTATGGCTACACCTTC. The variable domain in full, completed from reference TRBV7-2 and TRBJ1-2, reads GAGVSQSPSNKVTEKGKDVELRCDPISGHTALYWYRQSLGQGLEFLIYFQGNSAPDKSGLPSDRFSAERTGGSVSTLTIQRTQQEDSAVYLCASSVDGTYGYTFGSGTRLTVV.

This clone was detected only a few times. The chain uses TRBV14 and TRBJ1-5, with a weak D call TRBD1 (6 bases). CDR3 length: 13 amino acids. Germline V gene data show CDR1 as SGHDN and CDR2 as FVKESK. V lost 3 bases and J lost 9, with 12 bases in between. The chain's CDR3 is CASSQARGGPQHF. DNA of the CDR3: TGTGCCAGCAGCCAGGCCAGGGGAGGGCCCCAGCATTTT.

This chain connects TRBV2 to TRBJ2-7; either TRBD1 or TRBD2 may supply D (5 bases each). V shed 1 base and J shed 2 bases, with 9 bases lying between them. The CDR3 has 14 amino acids. Germline values: CDR1 SNHLY, CDR2 FYNNEI. The CDR3 nucleotides read TGTGCCAGCAGTGAAGGGGACCGCACCTACGAGCAGTACTTC. Protein sequence: CASSEGDRTYEQYF. Based on the CDR3 plus reference TRBV2 and TRBJ2-7, the full variable domain is EPEVTQTPSHQVTQMGQEVILRCVPISNHLYFYWYRQILGQKVEFLVSFYNNEISEKSEIFDDQFSVERPDGSNFTLKIRSTKLEDSAMYFCASSEGDRTYEQYFGPGTRLTVT.

This clone was counted between two and nine times. This chain connects TRBV18 to TRBJ1-1; maybe TRBD1 (6 bases). This CDR3 is built from 12 residues. The V end was cut by 3 bases, the J end by 10 bases, with 12 bases between. Germline V CDR1 and CDR2: KGHSH, LQKENI. The CDR3 loop reads CASSPDLQGAFF. The CDR3 DNA sequence: TGTGCCAGCTCACCGGACCTACAGGGAGCTTTCTTT.

The gene calls are TRBV29-1 and TRBJ2-3; tentatively, D is TRBD2 (5 bases). Trimming took off 4 bases at V and 6 bases at J, with 11 bases between the two ends. Germline-derived CDR1 and CDR2 are SQVTM and ANQGSEA. This CDR3 contains 12 residues. Written as DNA, the CDR3 is TGCAGCGTTGCCGGGATGCTGGATACGCAGTATTTT. The encoded protein is CSVAGMLDTQYF.

The rearrangement uses TRBV7-2 and TRBJ2-7; D not resolved. Germline V gene data show CDR1 as SGHTA and CDR2 as FQGNSA. V was cut by 1 base and J by 0 bases, with 13 bases left in between. This CDR3 has 16 residues. CDR3 DNA: TGTGCCAGCAGCTTAGTTGGTCCCGACCCCTCCTACGAGCAGTACTTC. Its protein product is CASSLVGPDPSYEQYF.

The V and J genes are TRBV18 and TRBJ2-5; 9 bases are shared with TRBD2. Germline-derived CDR1 and CDR2 are KGHSH and LQKENI. V was clipped by 6 bases and J by 5 bases; unmatched bases: 10. The CDR3 is made up of 15 amino acids. The CDR3 is CASSPAAGGGETQYF. The CDR3 DNA sequence: TGTGCCAGCTCCCCGGCAGCGGGAGGAGGCGAGACCCAGTACTTC.

This clone was seen more than once but under ten times. The rearrangement uses TRBV18 and TRBJ2-6; D unclear. Germline V gene data show CDR1 as KGHSH and CDR2 as LQKENI. The CDR3 runs 16 residues. The V and J ends lost 3 bases and 1 base respectively, with 10 bases between them. The CDR3: CASSPVALSGANVLTF. DNA for the CDR3: TGTGCCAGCTCACCGGTAGCTCTATCTGGGGCCAACGTCCTGACTTTC.